The T cell receptor beta chain under discussion was sequenced for a study of shared clonotypes between healthy human individuals. About the research overall: CD8 memory received one plate per donor, CD8 naive two, CD4 memory three and CD4 naive three. Study conclusions and caveats: Generation of non-shared clonotypes was less probable than generation of clonotypes shared by all four donors. The study generally estimated greater richness for naive than memory subsets. Only blood was sampled, and tissue TCR repertoires likely differ from blood ones.

The protocol was immunoSEQ multiplex PCR, while the TCRdb copy is restricted to in-frame clones and leaves out a portion. Altogether around 1.9 million clones are present, approximately 94% being singletons, with the ten largest covering about 1.8%. Terminally differentiated effector memory CD45RA+ cells were left out of the naive CD8 fraction, which was CD45RO-negative and positively selected for CCR7. Comments on this clone: Antigen unknown.

There are 15 residues in the CDR3. CDR1 is MGHDK and CDR2 is SYGVNS in the germline V gene. With 3 bases clipped from V and 1 base from J, the junction kept 1 base outside the gene matches. Sequenced: naive CD8+ T cells from PBMCs. The rearrangement joins TRBV25-1 to TRBJ1-5, with 9 bases fitting TRBD1. The receptor's source is a man between 18 and 29 years old in good health. Some clones in this sample may be carry-over from other donors' samples. The CDR3 here is CASSDGQGSNQPQHF. The DNA for the CDR3 is TGTGCCAGCAGTGATGGACAGGGGAGCAATCAGCCCCAGCATTTT.